This TCR beta chain came from a study of regulatory T cells in long-lasting Graves disease. CDR3 size: 14 residues. CDR1 MDHEN and CDR2 SYDVKM come from the germline V gene. Trimming stripped 5 bases from V and 1 base from J, with 10 bases between. Time point described: newly diagnosed GD, antithyroid drugs for less than 3 months. The authors made the TCR library using RNA they extracted from PBMCs. Roughly 8.2-milliliter peripheral blood samples went into EDTA tubes. This clonotype was picked up many times. What it binds is not known. Building of the TCR beta libraries involved iRepertoire HTBI primers and Arm-PCR of CDR3 regions. One entry per CDR3 protein, called by TCRdb with MiXCR from the multiplex PCR reads. The sample yields a few hundred thousand distinct CDR3 sequences, around 17% seen once. Whole-study findings and limits: Accuracy may have suffered from the small sample size. Study of thyroid tissue was not done, with only peripheral blood studied. Patients whose Graves' disease persisted exhibited lower TCR diversity than those newly diagnosed.

This sequence was found in a female donor with Graves disease. The genes are TRBV28 and TRBJ2-3, with D unresolved. Material: peripheral blood mononuclear cells (PBMCs), obtained at new diagnosis, from a patient treated with antithyroid drugs. This CDR3 reads CASSRPVGTDTQYF. The CDR3 DNA sequence: TGTGCCAGCAGTCGCCCGGTCGGCACAGATACGCAGTATTTT.